Listed here are 16 T cell receptor beta chains from one sample, sequenced in a study of blood T cell repertoires in COVID-19. Measured with immunoSEQ multiplex PCR; TCRdb has only the in-frame clones, and not every one. The table records over 350,000 clones, 86% of them present only once. Specimen: peripheral blood. The receptors were gathered from a woman in her 30s with active or convalescent COVID-19.

The rearrangement links TRBV10-1 to TRBJ2-1; D may be TRBD2 (6 bases). Germline CDR1 and CDR2: WNHNN and SYGVQD (reference sequence). CDR3 length: 17 residues. V lost 5 bases and J 3 bases, leaving 20 bases between the germline ends. In DNA form, the CDR3 reads TGCGCCAGCAGTCTTGTGGGGGGAGTTGGTTTCTACAATGAGCAGTTCTTC. It encodes CASSLVGGVGFYNEQFF.

The rearrangement joins TRBV5-1 to TRBJ1-2; D is perhaps TRBD1 (6 bases). The ends were cut back, 7 bases at V and 1 base at J, with 14 bases in the middle. The germline CDR1 and CDR2 sequences are SGHRS and YFSETQ. CDR3 length: 14 residues. The DNA of the CDR3 is TGCGCCAGCGCTGAGGGGGATTTTAACTATGGCTACACCTTC. This gives the protein CASAEGDFNYGYTF.

V and J are TRBV12-5 and TRBJ2-5, with TRBD1 matching 12 bases. The CDR3 is 14 amino acids. The junction had 3 bases not matched to a gene; V was cut back by 6 bases and J by 4 bases. Per the germline V gene, CDR1 is LGHNT and CDR2 is FRNRAP. The CDR3 coding sequence is TGTGCTAGTGGGGGACAGGGGGCTCGAGAGACCCAGTACTTC. This codes for CASGGQGARETQYF.

This chain connects TRBV29-1 to TRBJ2-6; 7 nucleotides align to TRBD1. Germline CDR1 reads SQVTM; CDR2 reads ANQGSEA. The CDR3 covers 14 residues. After removal of 4 bases from V and 2 bases from J, the junction contained 2 bases not matched to a gene. CDR3 in amino acids: CSVGQGAGANVLTF. The CDR3 DNA reads TGCAGCGTTGGACAGGGAGCTGGGGCCAACGTCCTGACTTTC.

V is TRBV6-1 and J is TRBJ1-2; D unclear. Trimming took 1 base from V and 4 from J, leaving 13 bases between them. The CDR3 is 15 residues long. CDR1 is MNHNS, CDR2 SASEGT, per germline. The CDR3 loop reads CASSEGRQATYGYTF. For the CDR3, the DNA is TGTGCCAGCAGTGAAGGGAGGCAGGCGACCTATGGCTACACCTTC.

V gene TRBV5-1 combines with J gene TRBJ1-2; D remains ambiguous. The CDR3 is 14 amino acids. Germline V gene data show CDR1 as SGHRS and CDR2 as YFSETQ. V lost 5 bases, J lost 8 bases, and 19 bases lay in between. The CDR3 sequence: CASRIPGKGGGYTF. CDR3 in DNA: TGCGCCAGCAGGATACCGGGGAAGGGCGGCGGCTACACCTTC.

The gene calls are TRBV2 and TRBJ1-1, with D perhaps TRBD1 (6 bases). Trimming cost V 4 bases and J 10 bases, with 13 bases left between them. CDR3 length: 12 amino acids. Germline assignment: CDR1 SNHLY and CDR2 FYNNEI. The CDR3 sequence: CASSVTGRGAFF. The CDR3 DNA follows: TGTGCCAGCAGTGTAACAGGGAGGGGAGCTTTCTTT. The full variable domain, rest sourced from reference TRBV2 and TRBJ1-1, is EPEVTQTPSHQVTQMGQEVILRCVPISNHLYFYWYRQILGQKVEFLVSFYNNEISEKSEIFDDQFSVERPDGSNFTLKIRSTKLEDSAMYFCASSVTGRGAFFGQGTRLTVV.

V is TRBV9 and J is TRBJ2-2; TRBD2 matches 8 bases. Germline lookup yields CDR1 SGDLS and CDR2 YYNGEE. CDR3 length: 20 amino acids. Unmatched junction bases numbered 18, after V lost 4 bases and J lost 1 base. The CDR3 loop is CASSSPFGVRRGENTGELFF. The CDR3 DNA follows: TGTGCCAGCAGCTCCCCTTTTGGGGTACGGCGGGGGGAGAACACCGGGGAGCTGTTTTTT.

The chain employs TRBV3-1 (or the pseudogene TRBV3-2) and TRBJ1-4; D ambiguous. Germline V gene sequence: CDR1 LGHDT, CDR2 YNNKEL (reference sequence). Trimming pared 0 bases from V and 0 bases from J, leaving 8 bases between. This CDR3 comprises 16 residues. The CDR3 sequence: CASSQERVATNEKLFF. The CDR3 nucleotides are TGTGCCAGCAGCCAAGAGAGGGTTGCAACTAATGAAAAACTGTTTTTT.

The chain carries TRBV27 and TRBJ2-2, with D perhaps matching TRBD1 (5 bases). Trimming removed 7 bases from V and 6 bases from J, with 15 bases in between. Germline V gene lookup returns CDR1 MNHEY and CDR2 SMNVEV (reference sequence). This CDR3 comprises 14 residues. This CDR3 is CASNRNLGAGELFF. Here the CDR3 DNA reads TGTGCCAGCAACAGGAACCTAGGGGCCGGGGAGCTGTTTTTT.

This clone has only one observation. The rearrangement uses TRBV10-2 and TRBJ2-6, with a weak D call TRBD2 (7 bases). Germline loops: CDR1 WSHSY, CDR2 SAAADI. V lost 4 bases to trimming and J lost 1 base, with 17 bases between them. CDR3 size: 18 residues. The CDR3, as DNA: TGCGCCAGCAGTGCAACCAGGGGCGGGAGTTCTGGGGCCAACGTCCTGACTTTC. Translation gives CASSATRGGSSGANVLTF.

V is TRBV5-4 and J is TRBJ2-5, with TRBD2 identical over 7 bases. The CDR3 consists of 16 residues. With V trimmed by 0 bases and J by 5 bases, 10 bases remained unmatched. Germline V gene sequence: CDR1 SGHNT, CDR2 YYREEE (reference sequence). In DNA form, the CDR3 reads TGTGCCAGCAGCTTGGGTTCGCGGGGGAGAGAGGAGACCCAGTACTTC. Protein sequence: CASSLGSRGREETQYF.

The rearrangement joins TRBV2 to TRBJ2-1; D is possibly TRBD1 (7 bases). Germline lookup yields CDR1 SNHLY and CDR2 FYNNEI. This CDR3 region has 14 residues. Trimming shortened V by 3 bases and J by 15 bases, and 21 bases separated the two germline ends. CDR3 loop: CASSDPGGYRRLFF. The DNA of the CDR3 is TGTGCCAGCAGTGATCCAGGGGGGTACCGTCGTCTGTTCTTC.

The rearrangement links TRBV12-3 or TRBV12-4 to TRBJ1-2, with TRBD1 matching 8 bases. This CDR3 is built from 13 residues. Trimming at V came to 5 bases and at J to 7 bases, leaving 6 bases not matched to a gene. The CDR3 DNA is TGTGCCAGCAGTACACCGACAGGGGTTGGCTACACCTTC. It codes for CASSTPTGVGYTF.

The chain links TRBV6-6 to TRBJ2-1; D remains ambiguous. In germline, CDR1 is MNHNY, CDR2 SVGAGI (reference sequence). This CDR3 has 13 amino acids. V was pared by 0 bases and J by 4 bases, with 4 bases between. The CDR3 protein is CASSYSQYNEQFF. The CDR3 coding sequence is TGTGCCAGCAGTTACTCGCAGTACAATGAGCAGTTCTTC.

This rearrangement joins TRBV19 to TRBJ1-1, with a possible D match to TRBD1 (6 bases). V was trimmed by 9 bases and J by 0 bases, leaving 20 bases between them. The CDR3 is 16 amino acids. Germline V lookup: CDR1 LNHDA, CDR2 SQIVND (reference sequence). The CDR3 coding sequence is TGTGCCAGCCGACGGACAGAGCTTGGGGTGAACACTGAAGCTTTCTTT. It codes for CASRRTELGVNTEAFF.